Below are 15 T cell receptor beta chains sequenced from a single sample in a study of post-analysis software for immune sequencing data (dated by TCRdb to the mid-2010s). Their target antigens are unknown. What the work shows at the level of the full study, not this receptor alone: Patients showed significantly higher frequencies than controls for roughly five TRBV segments, among them TRBV5-6, TRBV5-1 and TRBV20-1.

Libraries were constructed by PCR. The sequencer was an Illumina HiSeq 2500. To reduce PCR and sequencing biases, unique molecular identifiers were built into the TCR beta cDNA libraries. TCRdb took the public reads, trimmed them with fastp at Q25, ran MiXCR for clone calling and kept in-frame beta chains. A single entry per CDR3 protein holds the most common genes and DNA from its merged rows. This sample comprises hundreds of thousands of distinct CDR3 sequences, approximately 59% of them detected only once. The ten largest clonotypes hold approximately 10% of the sample. Sequenced sample: blood. The receptors were sampled from a girl aged 2-15 years with multiple sclerosis.

This clonotype has only one observation. The chain has TRBV5-1 and TRBJ2-5, with a tentative D call TRBD2 (5 bases). CDR3 length: 13 residues. Trimming shortened V by 0 bases and J by 3 bases, and 6 bases separated the two germline ends. Germline CDR1 and CDR2: SGHRS and YFSETQ. The CDR3 region has the DNA TGCGCCAGCAGCTTGGAGCGGAAAGAGACCCAGTACTTC. It is translated as CASSLERKETQYF. Complete variable domain (other parts from reference TRBV5-1 and TRBJ2-5): KAGVTQTPRYLIKTRGQQVTLSCSPISGHRSVSWYQQTPGQGLQFLFEYFSETQRNKGNFPGRFSGRQFSNSRSEMNVSTLELGDSALYLCASSLERKETQYFGPGTRLLVL.

This chain connects TRBV20-1 to TRBJ2-5, with unresolved D. The germline V gene encodes CDR1 DFQATT and CDR2 SNEGSKA (reference sequence). There are 11 residues in the CDR3. The germline V and J ends were trimmed by 7 bases and 1 base, with 7 bases remaining between them. The CDR3 spells CSGRPQETQYF. The CDR3 coding sequence is TGCAGTGGGCGGCCCCAAGAGACCCAGTACTTC.

This clonotype has more than one count but fewer than ten. The rearrangement uses TRBV29-1 and TRBJ2-3, with 9 bases fitting TRBD1. CDR1 and CDR2 from the germline V gene are SQVTM and ANQGSEA. The CDR3 loop spans 14 amino acids. The V gene end was trimmed by 4 bases and the J gene end by 3 bases; junction bases not matched to a gene: 5. CDR3 bases: TGCAGCGTTGTCTGGGACAGGGAAACAGATACGCAGTATTTT. Its protein product is CSVVWDRETDTQYF.

This clonotype was recorded a few times. The rearrangement uses TRBV12-3 or TRBV12-4 and TRBJ2-1; D is undetermined. Trimming removed 2 bases at V and 7 bases at J, with 15 bases between. There are 15 residues in the CDR3. CDR3 nucleotide sequence: TGTGCCAGCAGTTTACCGACGGGCTTTGGGAATGAGCAGTTCTTC. Protein sequence: CASSLPTGFGNEQFF.

The chain recombines TRBV20-1 with TRBJ2-5; maybe TRBD2 (5 bases). V lost 5 bases to trimming and J lost 4 bases, with 8 bases between them. Germline CDR1 is DFQATT and CDR2 is SNEGSKA (reference sequence). The CDR3 is 11 residues long. CDR3 sequence reads: CSAWTLETQYF. The CDR3 nucleotides read TGCAGTGCTTGGACTCTAGAGACCCAGTACTTC.

The chain is built from TRBV5-1 and TRBJ2-7; TRBD1 aligns across 7 bases. This CDR3 is 16 amino acids long. The trim removed 5 bases at V and 0 bases at J, leaving 11 bases unmatched. Germline lookup yields CDR1 SGHRS and CDR2 YFSETQ. CDR3: CASSSLVGQDSYEQYF. The CDR3 DNA reads as TGCGCCAGCAGTTCTCTGGTAGGACAGGACTCCTACGAGCAGTACTTC.

This clonotype was recorded a few times. J is TRBJ1-6 and V is TRBV25-1; maybe TRBD1 (6 bases). V lost 3 bases to trimming and J lost 4 bases, with 13 bases between them. The CDR3 runs 16 residues. Germline-derived CDR1 and CDR2 are MGHDK and SYGVNS. This CDR3 reads CASSEVTGGYNSPLHF. The DNA for the CDR3 is TGTGCCAGCAGTGAGGTGACAGGCGGATATAATTCACCCCTCCACTTT.

The gene calls are TRBV18 and TRBJ1-2; TRBD1 might be the D (6 bases). The germline CDR1 and CDR2 sequences are KGHSH and LQKENI. V was pared by 1 base and J by 4 bases, with 16 bases between. This CDR3 is built from 16 residues. CDR3 coding DNA: TGTGCCAGCTCACCACTCTTGGACAGATCAAGCTATGGCTACACCTTC. The encoded protein is CASSPLLDRSSYGYTF.

This clonotype was observed a single time. The chain employs TRBV30 and TRBJ2-7, with TRBD1 as a possible D gene (5 bases). With the DNA end fitting TRBJ2-5 better, the J assignment may be wrong. Germline-derived CDR1 and CDR2 are GTSNPN and SVGIG (reference sequence). This CDR3 comprises 15 residues. The CDR3 sequence: CAWTTGGSGAETQYF. The CDR3 bases are TGTGCCTGGACCACCGGCGGCAGTGGGGCAGAGACCCAGTACTTC.

The chain couples TRBV29-1 to TRBJ1-2, with TRBD1 identical over 7 bases. CDR1 and CDR2 (germline): SQVTM, ANQGSEA. The J segment lost 8 bases and the V segment lost 5 bases, leaving 11 bases of the junction unmatched. There are 13 residues in the CDR3. The CDR3 loop reads CSVRWDSTGGYTF. The CDR3 nucleotides read TGCAGCGTTAGATGGGACAGCACAGGAGGCTACACCTTC. Together with reference TRBV29-1 and TRBJ1-2, the CDR3 gives the full variable domain: SAVISQKPSRDICQRGTSLTIQCQVDSQVTMMFWYRQQPGQSLTLIATANQGSEATYESGFVIDKFPISRPNLTFSTLTVSNMSPEDSSIYLCSVRWDSTGGYTFGSGTRLTVV.

This chain uses TRBV4-1 with TRBJ2-4, with 7 nucleotides matching TRBD2. With 6 bases clipped from V and 6 bases from J, the junction kept 11 bases outside the gene matches. Per germline, CDR1 MGHRA and CDR2 YSYEKL. There are 15 residues in the CDR3. The CDR3 DNA follows: TGCGCCAGCAGATTGGGGGAGGGCCTGGGAAACATTCAGTACTTC. Its protein product is CASRLGEGLGNIQYF.

The chain joins TRBV6-1 to TRBJ2-2; D gene ambiguous. The CDR3 is 13 amino acids. Germline V lookup: CDR1 MNHNS, CDR2 SASEGT. V lost 7 bases and J 4 bases, leaving 10 bases between the germline ends. Here the CDR3 reads CASTRRITGELFF. As DNA, the CDR3 is TGTGCCAGCACCCGACGGATCACCGGGGAGCTGTTTTTT.

This clonotype has a handful of counts. This chain links TRBV20-1 with TRBJ1-2; 8 positions agree with TRBD1. The germline V gene encodes CDR1 DFQATT and CDR2 SNEGSKA (reference sequence). CDR3 length: 12 residues. The trim removed 5 bases at V and 5 bases at J, leaving 4 bases unmatched. The CDR3 sequence is CSALTGGYGYTF. The CDR3 coding sequence is TGCAGTGCTCTCACAGGGGGATATGGCTACACCTTC.

The chain joins TRBV12-3 or TRBV12-4 to TRBJ1-1; D gene uncertain. CDR3 size: 15 residues. Trimming pared 2 bases from V and 1 base from J, leaving 11 bases between. The CDR3 DNA reads TGTGCCAGCAGTTTAACAGCCCCGACGAACACTGAAGCTTTCTTT. Its protein product is CASSLTAPTNTEAFF.

The V gene is TRBV5-1, the J gene TRBJ2-7; 11 bases align to TRBD2. The trim removed 2 bases at V and 5 bases at J, leaving 3 bases unmatched. This CDR3 contains 14 residues. Germline lookup yields CDR1 SGHRS and CDR2 YFSETQ. CDR3 in DNA: TGCGCCAGCAGCTTCACTAGCGGGAGTGACGAGCAGTACTTC. As protein: CASSFTSGSDEQYF.